This is a list of T cell receptor beta chains from one sample in a study of response to subunit inactivated influenza vaccine. MiXCR was run by TCRdb on the RT-PCR reads, yielding one entry per CDR3 protein. The table includes around 250,000 distinct CDR3 sequences, 9% to 15% detected once. Sequenced material: non-naive T cells sorted from PBMCs, taken 14 days before vaccination. Receptor source: a man aged 50 or older who received an inactivated influenza vaccine. Both conserved end residues are part of each CDR3.

CASSQRQGLDTQYF	TRBV4-3
CASSFASGLAYTGELFF	TRBV7-9
CASSHTTVSKETQYF	TRBV3-1
CASSLAEGTSSYEQYF	TRBV7-2
CASSQVTGARSYEQYF	TRBV4-1
CASSHRLADEQYF	TRBV4-3
CASSPQSRDYTGELFF	TRBV18
CSVETSALIGTQYF	TRBV29-1
CASSPGTGGSYNSPLHF	TRBV5-1
CASSGGQWDQPQHF	TRBV2
CASRPAEGRETQYF	TRBV7-9
CASSFINFKAANVLTF	TRBV28
CSSPGPEQETQYF	TRBV29-1
CASSPNTGLPEAFF	TRBV4-1
CASSPTRTGDADTQYF	TRBV5-1
CSARGPGGDIQYF	TRBV20-1
CASSEQANYGYTF	TRBV6-1
CASSPSANTGELFF	TRBV18
CASSSRASGRPDTQYF	TRBV7-9
CSGYDRGQGGELFF	TRBV29-1
CASRLGQNYGYTF	TRBV6-1
CASSEWADTQYF	TRBV2
CASSADYGTGTDTQYF	TRBV9
CASSQVVNGEQFF	TRBV4-2
CASSHTRGGYGYTF	TRBV7-9
CASSQETGRTYNEQFF	TRBV4-1
CSVGPIAGRDPYEQYF	TRBV29-1
CASSQALNEQYF	TRBV3-1
CASSQGSSGGADTQYF	TRBV4-3
CASSLGGTRTDTQYF	TRBV11-2
CASSYAAGRDAFF	TRBV6-6
CASSEWGRRDEKLFF	TRBV2
CASTSRLRGNQPQHF	TRBV28
CATGGATPGELFF	TRBV24-1
CASSRLGGGSTDTQYF	TRBV7-2
CASSSSGGRRSNNEQFF	TRBV7-9
CSAEGSSYNEQFF	TRBV29-1
CASSQVSSYGAWYNEQFF	TRBV14
CASSSQTVSYEQYF	TRBV7-2
CAGTGGLTNTGELFF	TRBV2
CASSLGMGGSYNEQFF	TRBV5-1
CASSSSGGTDTQYF	TRBV6-5
CASSYQRRTSGANVLTF	TRBV6-2/TRBV6-3
CASSNRVYEQYF	TRBV7-2
CASSLWADEKLFF	TRBV7-2
CASRGKISGIRVNEQFF	TRBV6-2/TRBV6-3
CASSPATHSGIPYEQYF	TRBV27
CASSRFGEYNEQFF	TRBV6-2/TRBV6-3
CASDSRQGQFF	TRBV19
CASSFPTEREQYF	TRBV7-9
CASSPAVTYEQYF	TRBV28
CASSQKGQDRAPTYEQYF	TRBV3-1
CASSDRGYGYTF	TRBV6-2/TRBV6-3
CASSVGVGYEQYF	TRBV9
CASSYPTPFGELFF	TRBV6-5
CSARETGSGYGYTF	TRBV20-1